These T cell receptor beta chains were read from a single sample in a study of regulatory T cells in long-lasting Graves disease. TCRdb analysed the multiplex PCR reads with MiXCR anew, one entry per CDR3 protein. In the table there are some 420,000 distinct CDR3 sequences, approximately 23% of which are singletons. The sequencing here drew on peripheral blood mononuclear cells (PBMCs), taken when the disease was refractory, from a patient treated with antithyroid drugs. The receptors were gathered from a female donor with Graves disease. Each CDR3 is given without its conserved first and last residue. Size values are once, few and many counts, or a class for expanded clones, and some rows have none.

CDR3 protein: ASKAGPPTDTQY
J gene: TRBJ2-3
clone size: few
V gene: TRBV2

CDR3 protein: ASSLGSATNEKLF
J gene: TRBJ1-4
clone size: many
V gene: TRBV7-2

CDR3 protein: ASSLTGGFGYT
J gene: TRBJ1-2
clone size: .
V gene: TRBV5-4

CDR3 protein: ASPPDRNYEQY
J gene: TRBJ2-7
clone size: .
V gene: TRBV28

CDR3 protein: ASSFDGGTGELF
J gene: TRBJ2-2
clone size: few
V gene: TRBV13

CDR3 protein: ASSLFGQPQH
J gene: TRBJ1-5
clone size: many
V gene: TRBV28

CDR3 protein: ASSVGTTDTQY
J gene: TRBJ2-3
clone size: few
V gene: TRBV9

CDR3 protein: ASSLGRRITEAF
J gene: TRBJ1-1
clone size: many
V gene: TRBV27

CDR3 protein: ASKRQGQETQY
J gene: TRBJ2-5
clone size: few
V gene: TRBV6-1

CDR3 protein: ASSFERDSDTQY
J gene: TRBJ2-3
clone size: .
V gene: TRBV12-3/TRBV12-4

CDR3 protein: ASSARGGSGETQY
J gene: TRBJ2-5
clone size: many
V gene: TRBV6-1

CDR3 protein: SAMEGEGYGYT
J gene: TRBJ1-2
clone size: .
V gene: TRBV20-1

CDR3 protein: ASLPGLASETQY
J gene: TRBJ2-5
clone size: many
V gene: TRBV2

CDR3 protein: ASSDTPGASTEAF
J gene: TRBJ1-1
clone size: many
V gene: TRBV27

CDR3 protein: ASRPRRGATGELF
J gene: TRBJ2-2
clone size: .
V gene: TRBV7-8

CDR3 protein: SAAPGSGPQH
J gene: TRBJ1-5
clone size: many
V gene: TRBV20-1